This paragraph reports one T cell receptor (beta chain). Its antigen specificity is not known. One end of the junction is discordant with germline, which a read error may explain. The sample carries other DNA sequences with the same CDR3. Taken from cysteine to phenylalanine, the CDR3 has 14 residues. CDR3 DNA is the only sequence kept; it has 42 bases, read in frame from the first base. The germline V gene encodes CDR1 SGHVS and CDR2 FQNEAQ. The entry originates in a study of cytomegalovirus exposure and HLA in healthy donors (dated by TCRdb to about 2017). Regarding the study in general: According to an earlier analysis of several hundred of the donors, about 179 million T cells yielded 95 million to 140 million unique TCR beta sequences and 276 Gb of sequence data. The study aimed to test whether cataloging public T cell receptors could reveal signatures of past pathogen exposure. A separate validation cohort of roughly 120 different subjects was used in addition to the roughly 700-subject first cohort. Rather than using new phenotypic data, the later analysis identified candidate immune exposures from TCR beta sequences and from how often those sequences occurred across donors. A later genetic analysis used genome-wide SNP genotypes for about 65% of the 666 donors, treating that subset as a discovery cohort. The number of typed donors differed by locus: about 620-640 for A, B, C, DRB1 and DQB1; 522 for DQA1; 606 for DPA1; and roughly 490 for DPB1. The study combined high-throughput TCR immunosequencing, statistical association of individual TCRs with disease status, and machine learning to predict cytomegalovirus infection status. All discovery cohort repertoires had been generated using a single sequencing platform. Among 350 to 400 genotyped donors of the cohort, an average of roughly 240,000 unique TCR beta nucleotide sequences were sequenced per donor, roughly 20% of them non-productive. To study patterns of TCR occurrence, a later analysis re-analyzed previously published TCR beta repertoires from several hundred donors and added high-resolution HLA genotyping. HLA typing included class I and class II loci at four-digit resolution. Four to six DR-DQ haplotypes were handled as single units for association and clustering, since linkage in the cohort was strong. An earlier analysis of 500 to 650 of the donors applied high-throughput TCR beta sequencing to assess whether each TCR beta V gene segment acted as functional or pseudogenic. Of the approximately 400 genotyped donors, over 65% fell in the genetic ancestry cluster associated with self-reported Caucasian donors. An early release covering roughly 600 HLA-typed donors comprised around 300 gigabases of sequencing data and around 86 million unique TCR sequences. The study used immunosequencing to profile the T cell repertoires of approximately 690 subjects and linked those repertoires to cytomegalovirus serostatus. Donor age, sex, ethnicity and CMV serostatus were collected together with the repertoire data. The full study reports these points: Some IMGT-functional V segments, including TRBV6-2 and TRBV6-3, could not be distinguished by the 87-base-pair reads and were therefore excluded. Broadly in line with IMGT annotations, most TCR beta V segments showed up in productive rearrangements about 90% or about 30% of the time in an earlier analysis of 450 to 600 of the donors. In both the original and validation cohorts, the classifier was reported to diagnose cytomegalovirus status with high specificity and sensitivity. Roughly uniform sequencing depth across donors was assumed in presence/absence analyses, although this assumption may not hold. Assigning TCR associations to individual alleles was difficult when HLA alleles, especially DR and DQ, strongly co-occurred. Several of the top co-occurrence clusters appeared to be linked to parvovirus B19, influenza, CMV and Epstein-Barr virus, according to a later analysis. Because HLA typing was missing for some donors at each locus, association tests included only the typed subset. A group of highly shared sequence variants was considered likely to be a technical artifact of the sequencing pipeline. In a later genetic analysis, fewer N-insertions in productive TCRs were reported among donors in an Asian-associated ancestry cluster than the roughly 700-donor mean. A further reported finding was that TCR beta sequences accurately predicted the HLA-A and HLA-B alleles for most subjects in the first cohort. A later analysis found that TCR association rates varied across HLA loci, with DRB1 alleles showing the most associated TCRs and HLA-C alleles the fewest. Across donors, most TCR sequences were observed very rarely, whereas some public TCRs were present in many individuals. Most CMV-associated TCR beta chains appeared to be HLA-restricted in a later analysis, and the HLA associations seemed to be driven largely by CMV exposure. Only TCR beta chains were sequenced in this cohort, and the absence of alpha or paired-chain data limited detectable features. The study listed approximately 150 TCR beta chains as associated with cytomegalovirus. Correlated functional status among segregating V segments might be attributable to linkage disequilibrium, but an unknown experimental factor could not be ruled out. Three of the identified cytomegalovirus-associated TCR beta chains were confirmed in vitro to be specific for cytomegalovirus antigens. For the cohort, immune exposure information was limited to CMV serostatus. Specific HLA alleles were associated with 16,951 TCR beta sequences at a false discovery rate of 0.05 in a later analysis. The authors suggested that the approach could potentially be generalized to other disease states and immunological phenotypes. In a later analysis, HLA-associated TCR beta chains were found to be more clonally expanded and to have lower generation probabilities than equally common non-associated chains. In a later genetic analysis, a missense DCLRE1C variant was associated with V-gene and J-gene trimming of TCR beta chains, and the association was replicated in an independent cohort. The earlier analysis of 587 of the donors excluded some 16 rarely observed V segments, including chromosome 9 orphons, because counts were too low.

The cohort consisted of hundreds of healthy bone marrow donors. Cohort members were all nominally healthy when sampled, although unrecorded immune exposures were likely present. The donor tested CMV seropositive and was one of the 289 seropositive cohort members. Each donor provided a peripheral blood sample, and peripheral blood mononuclear cells were used for TCR beta sequencing. Genomic DNA was extracted from the blood cell samples with the Qiagen DNeasy Blood Extraction Kit. Libraries were prepared through the immunoSEQ multiplex PCR assay. The multiplex PCR relied on a mix of 60 forward primers for TCR Vbeta segments and 13 reverse primers for TCR Jbeta segments. A multiplex PCR assay on genomic DNA amplified the CDR3 region of rearranged TCR beta genes. Amplified TCR beta libraries were sequenced as 87-base-pair reads on the Illumina HiSeq System. Per the original workflow: Across the roughly 600 repertoires, a later analysis counted tens of millions of unique TCR beta chains, 9.5 million to 12 million of which were shared by at least two donors. To remove PCR and sequencing errors, raw reads were error-corrected and collapsed into unique sequences using a nearest-neighbor algorithm that merged closely related sequences. CDR3 sequences were aligned to IMGT reference sequences to assign V, D and J gene segments. Each retained sequence needed at least a six-nucleotide match to both a V gene segment and a J gene segment. A rearrangement counted as productive if the CDR3 had no stop codons and remained in frame with V and J, and every other rearrangement counted as non-productive. Following IMGT convention, CDR3 was defined as the stretch from the second conserved V-encoded cysteine to the conserved J-encoded phenylalanine. Sequences without an unambiguous match to a single V gene segment were excluded from the earlier analysis of a few hundred of the donors. In an earlier analysis of approximately 610 of the donors, V segments were called functional above 56.7% productive rearrangements and were called segregating when the between-donor standard deviation exceeded 5%. A statistical classification framework was developed to diagnose cytomegalovirus status using the catalog of TCR beta chain sequences. V and J gene assignment, in a later analysis, came from comparing TCR nucleotide sequences with IMGT/GENE-DB human TR gene sequences. In a later analysis, CDR3 sequences and most-parsimonious VDJ recombination scenarios were assigned using the TCRdist pipeline. In a later analysis, each TCR beta chain was defined by its CDR3 amino acid sequence together with its V-gene family, and reads without a unique V-gene family were excluded. In a later analysis, approximately 640 highly shared, low-generation-probability nucleotide sequences were removed to address suspected cross-contamination and a sequencing artifact. In a later analysis, a clonal expansion index was calculated for each public chain from normalized within-repertoire ranks of inferred template counts. A later analysis computed generation probabilities with a VDJ recombination model fitted to out-of-frame rearrangements, and checked the results against IGoR. In a later analysis, hypergeometric tests were used to score TCR-TCR, TCR-HLA and TCR-CMV co-occurrence, with a repertoire-size bias correction applied to TCR pairs. False discovery rates were estimated in a later analysis by permuting HLA or CMV assignments 20 times. In a later analysis, co-occurring TCRs were grouped using DBSCAN, and TCRdist sequence similarity was added for clustering within HLA-allele-positive subsets. For co-occurrence clustering, repertoires with fewer than 30,000 or more than 120,000 public chains were excluded, along with roughly five repertoires with anomalous nucleotide sharing. TCRdb holds this immuneACCESS table with in-frame rearrangements only. Some clones are missing; in checked studies, unresolved V genes explain under half, and the rest has no known cause. V, J and clone size derive from that table, while D and trimming were established from the DNA sequence. This sample lists approximately 120,000 clones; approximately 84% were detected once. Together, the top ten hold under 4.5% of the sample.

The sequencing sample was made of PBMCs. This clonotype was obtained from a man younger than 30 in good health and CMV-seropositive. The V and J segments used are TRBV7-8 and TRBJ2-7; the D gene is possibly TRBD1, with 6 bases matching. The nucleotides read TGTGCCAGTAGCTTATACAGGGCGGCCTACGAGCAGTACTTC. This translates into CASSLYRAAYEQYF.